This entry concerns a single T cell receptor beta chain. The data originate from a study of OX40 agonist ivuxolimab in advanced cancers. The J segment lost 4 bases and the V segment lost 5 bases, leaving 7 bases of the junction unmatched. Germline CDR1 is MNHEY and CDR2 is SMNVEV (reference sequence). CDR3 length equals 15 residues. Sequencing used immunoSEQ multiplex PCR; TCRdb keeps in-frame clones, though not all of them. The sample lists approximately 80,000 clones, approximately 85% occurring once. V usage is TRBV27 and J usage is TRBJ1-2; 10 bases are shared with TRBD1. This receptor was taken from an adult with an advanced solid tumor such as melanoma, head and neck, liver or kidney cancer. The sequences come from CD4+ or CD8+ T cells sorted from blood, collected in a trial of the OX40 agonist ivuxolimab. The chain's CDR3 is CASSPRDRGFYGYTF. In DNA form, the CDR3 reads TGTGCCAGCAGTCCCCGGGACAGGGGTTTCTATGGCTACACCTTC.